A single sample gave rise to the 26 T cell receptor beta chains below, sequenced in a study of blood T cell repertoires in COVID-19. Sequenced by immunoSEQ multiplex PCR; TCRdb stores in-frame clones only, minus some. The profile covers 130,000 to 150,000 clones, with approximately 90% appearing a single time and 0.9% to 0.95% taken by the ten largest. Input material: peripheral blood. Receptors were obtained from a woman between 45 and 65 years old with acute or convalescent COVID-19.

The V gene is TRBV2, the J gene TRBJ1-5; unclear D gene. The CDR3 totals 13 residues. Per germline, CDR1 SNHLY and CDR2 FYNNEI. Deletions cut 7 bases from V and 0 bases from J, with 7 bases between. The CDR3 DNA reads as TGTGCCAGCAAAGCGAATAGCAATCAGCCCCAGCATTTT. Protein product: CASKANSNQPQHF.

This clone was detected a few times. The chain is built from TRBV7-6 and TRBJ2-1; 7 nucleotides align to TRBD2. Germline assignment: CDR1 SGHVS and CDR2 FNYEAQ. The CDR3 length is 14 residues. V shed 6 bases and J 8 bases; nucleotides not matched to a gene: 10. CDR3 residues: CASSPSTSKDEQFF. CDR3 nucleotide sequence: TGTGCCAGCAGTCCCTCGACTAGCAAAGATGAGCAGTTCTTC.

The rearrangement links TRBV9 to TRBJ1-1, with D perhaps TRBD1 (5 bases). Germline CDR1 and CDR2: SGDLS and YYNGEE. V dropped 0 bases and J dropped 4 bases, with 10 bases sitting between them. This CDR3 has 14 amino acids. In DNA form, the CDR3 reads TGTGCCAGCAGCGTAGTCGGCAGGGTCACTGAAGCTTTCTTT. This gives the protein CASSVVGRVTEAFF.

The gene calls are TRBV5-4 and TRBJ2-3; 9 positions match TRBD2. The length of the CDR3 is 13 residues. With 7 bases clipped from V and 6 bases from J, the junction kept 6 bases outside the gene matches. Germline V CDR1 and CDR2: SGHNT, YYREEE (reference sequence). CDR3 sequence reads: CASLAGTGDTQYF. The CDR3 DNA is TGTGCCAGCCTAGCGGGGACGGGGGATACGCAGTATTTT.

CDR3 bases: TGTGCCAGCAGTTTGACAGGGCGCAATCAGCCCCAGCATTTT. It yields the protein CASSLTGRNQPQHF. The chain couples TRBV6-6 to TRBJ1-5; 7 bases map to TRBD1. CDR1 and CDR2 (germline): MNHNY, SVGAGI (reference sequence). The ends lost 4 bases at V and 2 bases at J; junction bases unmatched: 2. The CDR3 has 14 amino acids.

The gene calls are TRBV19 and TRBJ1-5, with 10 bases lining up with TRBD1. Germline CDR1 is LNHDA and CDR2 is SQIVND (reference sequence). The CDR3 is 17 residues long. J lost 2 bases, V lost 5 bases, and 9 bases had no gene match. This CDR3 reads CASSARDRGKGNQPQHF. In DNA, the CDR3 is TGTGCCAGTAGTGCCCGGGACAGGGGTAAGGGCAATCAGCCCCAGCATTTT.

This chain joins TRBV12-3 or TRBV12-4 and TRBJ1-2; D is uncertain. The CDR3 is 12 amino acids. V lost 4 bases, J lost 2 bases, and 5 bases lay in between. CDR3: CASSYSNYGYTF. In nucleotides, the CDR3 is TGTGCCAGCAGTTATTCGAACTATGGCTACACCTTC.

V usage is TRBV19 and J usage is TRBJ2-5; 13 bases match TRBD2. Germline V gene sequence: CDR1 LNHDA, CDR2 SQIVND (reference sequence). The CDR3 sequence is 15 residues long. Trimming removed 5 bases from V and 5 bases from J; junction bases left unmatched: 5. The CDR3 DNA sequence: TGTGCCAGTAGTTGGACTAGCGGGAGTGTGGAGACCCAGTACTTC. Amino acid sequence: CASSWTSGSVETQYF.

The rearrangement joins TRBV7-9 to TRBJ1-4; TRBD1 agrees at 7 bases. The CDR3 runs to 17 residues. Germline CDR1 and CDR2: SEHNR and FQNEAQ (reference sequence). V lost 5 bases and J lost 8; bases outside the gene matches: 17. CDR3 region: CASSPIARGLMREKLFF. The CDR3 coding sequence is TGTGCCAGCAGCCCAATAGCGAGGGGGCTCATGAGGGAAAAACTGTTTTTT.

This clone has just one count. V and J are TRBV6-1 and TRBJ2-7; the match to TRBD2 covers 7 bases. Germline V gene lookup returns CDR1 MNHNS and CDR2 SASEGT. This CDR3 spans 15 amino acids. The trim removed 1 base at V and 2 bases at J, leaving 5 bases unmatched. CDR3: CASSEGLAATYEQYF. The CDR3 DNA is TGTGCCAGCAGTGAAGGCCTAGCGGCTACCTACGAGCAGTACTTC.

CDR3 in DNA: TGTGCCAGCAGCCCCCGACTAGCGGGAGGGAACAATGAGCAGTTCTTC. Amino acids: CASSPRLAGGNNEQFF. V is TRBV13 and J is TRBJ2-1, with 14 nucleotides matching TRBD2. The CDR3 is made up of 16 amino acids. V lost 5 bases, J lost 5 bases, and 5 bases stayed unmatched. Germline V gives CDR1 PRHDT, CDR2 FYEKMQ (reference sequence). Together with reference TRBV13 and TRBJ2-1, the CDR3 gives the full variable domain: AAGVIQSPRHLIKEKRETATLKCYPIPRHDTVYWYQQGPGQDPQFLISFYEKMQSDKGSIPDRFSAQQFSDYHSELNMSSLELGDSALYFCASSPRLAGGNNEQFFGPGTRLTVL.

The chain is built from TRBV30 and TRBJ1-2, with D perhaps TRBD1 (5 bases). Germline CDR1 GTSNPN, CDR2 SVGIG (reference sequence). The CDR3 covers 17 residues. V was clipped by 2 bases and J by 4 bases, with 23 bases between them. CDR3 protein: CAWSHSGGRLASYGYTF. CDR3 in DNA: TGTGCCTGGAGTCATAGCGGGGGAAGGCTGGCAAGCTATGGCTACACCTTC. The complete variable domain, with remaining parts taken from reference TRBV30 and TRBJ1-2, reads SQTIHQWPATLVQPVGSPLSLECTVEGTSNPNLYWYRQAAGRGLQLLFYSVGIGQISSEVPQNLSASRPQDRQFILSSKKLLLSDSGFYLCAWSHSGGRLASYGYTFGSGTRLTVV.

The chain couples TRBV25-1 to TRBJ2-7; no clear D. The CDR3 totals 12 residues. Trimming took off 0 bases at V and 6 bases at J, with 6 bases between the two ends. Germline V gene sequence: CDR1 MGHDK, CDR2 SYGVNS. CDR3 nucleotides: TGTGCCAGCAGTGAATATAACATCGAGCAGTACTTC. Its translation: CASSEYNIEQYF.

The chain is built from TRBV4-1 and TRBJ1-2; a possible D gene is TRBD1 (6 bases). V lost 1 base and J 5 bases, leaving 14 bases between the germline ends. The CDR3 totals 15 residues. The germline V gene has CDR1 MGHRA and CDR2 YSYEKL. CDR3 nucleotides: TGCGCCAGCAGCCAAGGTTTCACAGGGTGGTATGGCTACACCTTC. The encoded protein is CASSQGFTGWYGYTF.

V is TRBV6-5 and J is TRBJ1-5, with TRBD1 as a possible D gene (6 bases). The CDR3 is made up of 15 amino acids. Trimming stripped 5 bases from V and 2 bases from J, with 13 bases between. CDR1 and CDR2 from the germline V gene are MNHEY and SVGAGI. CDR3 sequence reads: CASSPSRGGNQPQHF. CDR3 coding DNA: TGTGCCAGCAGTCCCTCCAGGGGAGGCAATCAGCCCCAGCATTTT.

In regard to this clone: Additional DNA sequences in this sample encode the identical CDR3. The genes are TRBV30 and TRBJ1-2; 9 bases line up with TRBD1. The germline gives CDR1 GTSNPN, CDR2 SVGIG (reference sequence). V trimming: 3 bases; J trimming: 5 bases; junction bases outside the gene matches: 7. CDR3 length equals 14 residues. CDR3 DNA: TGTGCCTGGAGCCCGGACAGGGGAAATTATGGCTACACCTTC. Its protein is CAWSPDRGNYGYTF.

The sample holds many counts of this clone. This chain joins TRBV3-1 (or the pseudogene TRBV3-2) and TRBJ1-1, with D maybe TRBD1 (5 bases). Trimming left V 3 bases short and J 3 bases short, with 5 bases between. Germline-derived CDR1 and CDR2 are LGHDT and YNNKEL (reference sequence). The CDR3 contains 12 residues. CDR3 region: CASSQGHTEAFF. The CDR3, as DNA: TGTGCCAGCAGCCAGGGGCACACTGAAGCTTTCTTT.

With regard to this clone: An end of the junction differs from the germline gene, which may be a read error. The chain employs TRBV7-3 and TRBJ2-1, with no clear D. The CDR3 covers 13 residues. The V gene's germline CDR1 is SGHTA and CDR2 FQGTGA. The CDR3 nucleotides read TGTGCCAGCAGCTCTGGCCAGTACAGTGAGCAGTTCTTC. This codes for CASSSGQYSEQFF.

This chain joins TRBV11-2 and TRBJ2-7; D not certain. The CDR3 runs 12 residues. CDR1 is SGHAT, CDR2 FQNNGV, per germline. Between the trimmed V and J ends, which lost 5 bases and 4 bases, there was a span of 9 bases. CDR3 region: CASSAENYEQYF. The CDR3, as DNA: TGTGCCAGCAGCGCGGAAAATTACGAGCAGTACTTC.

The gene calls are TRBV19 and TRBJ2-3, with 10 bases that match TRBD2. The length of the CDR3 is 17 residues. From germline, CDR1 is LNHDA and CDR2 SQIVND (reference sequence). The ends lost 4 bases at V and 6 bases at J; junction bases unmatched: 13. The DNA for the CDR3 is TGTGCCAGTAGTACCAACCAGGTAGCGGGGGGCCGGGATACGCAGTATTTT. This encodes CASSTNQVAGGRDTQYF.

V and J are TRBV4-1 and TRBJ2-7, with TRBD1 matching 8 bases. Germline V CDR1 and CDR2: MGHRA, YSYEKL. The CDR3 extends over 16 amino acids. The J segment lost 2 bases and the V segment lost 1 base, leaving 7 bases of the junction unmatched. CDR3 bases: TGCGCCAGCAGCCAAGGAGCCGGGACAGGAACCTACGAGCAGTACTTC. Protein: CASSQGAGTGTYEQYF.

V gene TRBV5-4 combines with J gene TRBJ2-7, with a possible D match to TRBD1 (5 bases). V gave up 0 bases and J gave up 4 bases, with 5 bases separating them. The germline CDR1 and CDR2 sequences are SGHNT and YYREEE (reference sequence). CDR3 length equals 12 residues. In DNA, the CDR3 is TGTGCCAGCAGCTTGGACAGGTACGAGCAGTACTTC. Amino acid sequence: CASSLDRYEQYF.

The rearrangement joins TRBV28 to TRBJ2-7; TRBD1 might be the D (6 bases). Germline CDR1 and CDR2: MDHEN and SYDVKM. V was trimmed by 5 bases and J by 2 bases, leaving 16 bases between them. This CDR3 comprises 15 residues. CDR3 sequence (DNA): TGTGCCAGCAGTCGGGATTCACAGGGTACCTACGAGCAGTACTTC. It translates to CASSRDSQGTYEQYF.

This clone occurred a few times. This rearrangement joins TRBV2 to TRBJ1-2; the D is unclear. Germline values: CDR1 SNHLY, CDR2 FYNNEI. V lost 3 bases and J lost 0, with 11 bases in between. The CDR3 is 15 residues long. The CDR3 protein is CASSERSIPNYGYTF. CDR3 DNA: TGTGCCAGCAGTGAGAGGTCCATCCCTAACTATGGCTACACCTTC.

The V and J genes are TRBV29-1 and TRBJ1-2; a weak D match, TRBD1 (5 bases). The CDR3 length is 12 residues. The V end lost 7 bases, the J end lost 1 base, and 10 bases lay between the germline ends. Looked up from germline, CDR1 is SQVTM and CDR2 is ANQGSEA. CDR3 amino acids: CSAGTLNYGYTF. The DNA of the CDR3 is TGCAGCGCTGGGACTCTTAACTATGGCTACACCTTC. Using reference TRBV29-1 and TRBJ1-2 for the parts outside the CDR3, the full variable domain is SAVISQKPSRDICQRGTSLTIQCQVDSQVTMMFWYRQQPGQSLTLIATANQGSEATYESGFVIDKFPISRPNLTFSTLTVSNMSPEDSSIYLCSAGTLNYGYTFGSGTRLTVV.

The gene calls are TRBV5-4 and TRBJ2-3; 10 positions agree with TRBD2. The CDR3 extends over 16 amino acids. Trimming cost V 4 bases and J 6 bases; bases outside gene matches: 11. Looked up from germline, CDR1 is SGHNT and CDR2 is YYREEE (reference sequence). The DNA for the CDR3 is TGTGCCAGCAGCCAGACCCATAGCGGGGGGTGGGATACGCAGTATTTT. Translated, it gives CASSQTHSGGWDTQYF.